A selection of T cell receptor beta chains follows, all from one sample in a study of molecular identifiers for immune sequencing clone quantification. One entry per CDR3 protein results from TCRdb running MiXCR on the PCR reads. The sample yields tens of thousands of distinct CDR3 sequences, about a fifth seen once. The sample taken for sequencing was naive CD8+ T cells from blood, with Jurkat cell RNA spiked in. These receptors all come from a human donor in good health. Some libraries in this study had Jurkat cell RNA spiked in. CDR3s include the opening cysteine and the closing phenylalanine or tryptophan. Fields, in order: V gene, J gene, CDR3 length, CDR3 protein.

>TRBV27|TRBJ2-7|12
CASSSTGYEQYF
>TRBV3-1|TRBJ2-5|17
CASSLGTGITYQETQYF
>TRBV28|TRBJ1-5|12
CATRDGSRPQHF
>TRBV29-1|TRBJ2-7|14
CSVELGGPSYEQYF
>TRBV10-2|TRBJ1-1|11
CASERNTEAFF
>TRBV12-5|TRBJ2-3|15
CASAEGTSGTDTQYF
>TRBV6-5|TRBJ2-5|13
CASRQGVRETQYF
>TRBV2|TRBJ2-7|16
CASSDPAGSGSYEQYF
>TRBV27|TRBJ2-2|15
CASSSAPVGTGELFF
>TRBV20-1|TRBJ2-3|18
CSARDLMALAGELDTQYF
>TRBV27|TRBJ1-5|15
CASSQQGFGNQPQHF
>TRBV19|TRBJ2-7|14
CASTSGGPNYEQYF
>TRBV11-2|TRBJ2-7|15
CASSPGAGLWDEQYF
>TRBV7-9|TRBJ1-1|12
CASSLGSVEAFF
>TRBV15|TRBJ2-5|16
CATSRDLGTSGETQYF
>TRBV7-9|TRBJ2-7|15
CASSPEGSGSHAQYF
>TRBV7-6|TRBJ1-5|16
CASSRTKGGNNQPQHF
>TRBV19|TRBJ2-1|17
CASSISSGRAYYNEQFF
>TRBV19|TRBJ2-7|13
CASSTAGAYEQYF
>TRBV7-9|TRBJ2-5|15
CASSSLPGQQETQYF
>TRBV7-9|TRBJ2-3|16
CASSYLGGTPPDTQYF
>TRBV12-3/TRBV12-4|TRBJ2-2|16
CASSPVRFGNTGELFF
>TRBV4-1|TRBJ2-1|14
CASNQEWASGGQFF
>TRBV28|TRBJ2-7|13
CVSGPQWAYEQYF
>TRBV28|TRBJ2-5|13
CASSLGGLETQYF
>TRBV6-2/TRBV6-3|TRBJ2-5|16
CASSYLDRGLQETQYF
>TRBV7-9|TRBJ1-1|12
CASSLGDGEAFF